This entry lists 25 T cell receptor beta chains sequenced from one sample in a study of T-cell reconstitution after alpha-beta-depleted transplantation in children listed by TCRdb under 2016. Library preparation employed PCR. The sequencer listed for this sample is Illumina HiSeq 2500. TCR libraries were prepared with molecular barcoding, using unique molecular identifiers to normalize TCRbeta repertoire quantification. TCRdb trimmed public reads at Q25 via fastp, called clones via MiXCR and kept in-frame beta chains. Each CDR3 protein appears once, grouped with its most common genes and DNA. The table for this sample lists around 270,000 distinct CDR3 sequences; over 9% of them were counted only once. The ten most abundant clones make up less than 9% of the sample. Sample treatment or condition, as interpreted from the label and publication: allogeneic hematopoietic cell transplantation with graft depleted of TCRalphabeta T cells and CD19 B cells.

The sample was PBMCs, taken before TCRalphabeta/CD19-depleted stem cell transplant. These receptors were taken from a boy in the first two years of life with acute myeloid leukemia, due to receive a stem cell transplant.

V gene TRBV29-1 combines with J gene TRBJ1-1; D ambiguous. The germline CDR1 and CDR2 sequences are SQVTM and ANQGSEA. The CDR3 length is 13 residues. Trimming stripped 8 bases from V and 3 bases from J, with 16 bases between. The CDR3 sequence: CSSSETPYTEAFF. CDR3 in DNA: TGCAGCTCCTCCGAGACACCCTACACTGAAGCTTTCTTT.

The sample holds a few counts of this clonotype. This rearrangement joins TRBV11-1 to TRBJ2-2, with a weak D call TRBD1 (6 bases). The germline V gene has CDR1 SGHAT and CDR2 FQDESV (reference sequence). The V end was cut by 1 base, the J end by 4 bases, with 22 bases between. The CDR3 totals 19 residues. The CDR3 coding sequence is TGTGCCAGCAGCTTAGTACGCTTTGTGGGACATCTATCCACCGGGGAGCTGTTTTTT. It specifies CASSLVRFVGHLSTGELFF.

This clonotype has only a few counts. This chain connects TRBV29-1 to TRBJ2-1, with D maybe TRBD2 (6 bases). The CDR3 has 10 amino acids. In germline, CDR1 is SQVTM, CDR2 ANQGSEA. Trimming stripped 6 bases from V and 14 bases from J, with 14 bases between. CDR3: CSVAFGEEFF. In nucleotides, the CDR3 is TGCAGCGTCGCTTTCGGGGAGGAGTTCTTC.

This clonotype was recorded at least ten times. The CDR3 nucleotides read TGCAGTGCCTCATCCCTGGGAGGCTATGGCTACACCTTC. It yields the protein CSASSLGGYGYTF. The rearrangement links TRBV20-1 to TRBJ1-2; D gene uncertain. The germline V gene has CDR1 DFQATT and CDR2 SNEGSKA (reference sequence). This CDR3 comprises 13 residues. V lost 6 bases and J lost 4, with 15 bases in between.

This clonotype appeared many times. As DNA, the CDR3 is TGTGCCAGCAGCGTAGCCCTCTTCACTAGCGGGAACGCAGATACGCAGTATTTT. Residues: CASSVALFTSGNADTQYF. The chain uses TRBV9 and TRBJ2-3; 10 bases are shared with TRBD2. There are 18 residues in the CDR3. Germline V gene lookup returns CDR1 SGDLS and CDR2 YYNGEE. The trim removed 0 bases at V and 4 bases at J, leaving 11 bases unmatched.

This clonotype was seen many times. The chain carries TRBV2 and TRBJ2-7; D is perhaps TRBD2 (5 bases). V shed 7 bases and J shed 2 bases, with 15 bases lying between them. The germline V gene encodes CDR1 SNHLY and CDR2 FYNNEI. CDR3 length: 14 residues. The CDR3 is CASKRDTTPYEQYF. Written as DNA, the CDR3 is TGTGCCAGCAAGAGGGATACCACCCCCTACGAGCAGTACTTC.

As regards this clonotype: An end of the junction does not agree with germline; a read error may underlie this. This chain uses TRBV7-2 with TRBJ2-7; D may be TRBD1 or TRBD2 (5 bases each). CDR3 length: 15 amino acids. Germline V gene lookup returns CDR1 SGHTA and CDR2 FQGNSA. For the CDR3, the DNA is TGTCCCAGCAGCTTATCCGGGACGTACTCCTACGAGCAGTACTTC. Translation gives CPSSLSGTYSYEQYF.

This clonotype was detected many times. The genes are TRBV7-8 and TRBJ1-1, with TRBD1 as a possible D gene (6 bases). Germline lookup yields CDR1 SGHVS and CDR2 FQNEAQ. There are 12 residues in the CDR3. Trimming left V 3 bases short and J 6 bases short, with 8 bases between. CDR3 loop: CASSFSGAEAFF. CDR3 bases: TGTGCCAGCAGCTTTTCAGGGGCTGAAGCTTTCTTT.

This clonotype has a count of ten or more. The J gene is TRBJ1-2, the V gene TRBV18, with 7 bases that match TRBD1. J lost 4 bases, V lost 6 bases, and 5 bases had no gene match. The CDR3 totals 13 residues. The germline gives CDR1 KGHSH, CDR2 LQKENI. For the CDR3, the DNA is TGTGCCAGCTCTACGACAGGGCTCTATGGCTACACCTTC. It codes for CASSTTGLYGYTF.

Ten or more counts support this clonotype. The rearrangement uses TRBV29-1 and TRBJ1-3, with D perhaps matching TRBD1 (6 bases). Germline-derived CDR1 and CDR2 are SQVTM and ANQGSEA. The CDR3 totals 13 residues. V shed 3 bases and J shed 5 bases, with 11 bases lying between them. CDR3 region: CSVEAGERNTIYF. The CDR3 DNA sequence: TGCAGCGTTGAGGCAGGGGAAAGAAACACCATATATTTT.

This clonotype was seen repeatedly, ten times or more. V gene TRBV5-8 combines with J gene TRBJ1-2; 10 nucleotides line up with TRBD1. The CDR3 runs to 17 residues. Per the germline V gene, CDR1 is SGHTS and CDR2 is YDEGEE. The junction had 13 bases not matched to a gene; V was cut back by 3 bases and J by 5 bases. The CDR3 DNA sequence: TGTGCCAGCAGCTCAGACCCGGGACAGGGGCGAGGGTATGGCTACACCTTC. Translation: CASSSDPGQGRGYGYTF.

This clonotype was detected ten times or more. The rearrangement links TRBV6-5 to TRBJ2-7, with 12 bases identical to TRBD1. V was clipped by 1 base and J by 7 bases; unmatched bases: 5. The length of the CDR3 is 15 residues. Germline lookup yields CDR1 MNHEY and CDR2 SVGAGI. CDR3 in amino acids: CASSYWGQGAGEQYF. CDR3 DNA: TGTGCCAGCAGTTACTGGGGACAGGGGGCCGGGGAGCAGTACTTC.

This clonotype was observed at least ten times. CDR3 nucleotides: TGTGCCAGCAGTTACTCTTTACGCCCAAAGAGGGGGCACCAAGAGACCCAGTACTTC. This codes for CASSYSLRPKRGHQETQYF. V usage is TRBV6-2 or TRBV6-3 and J usage is TRBJ2-5, with 7 bases fitting TRBD1. Germline V gives CDR1 MNHEY, CDR2 SVGEGT. The V and J ends lost 0 bases and 0 bases, in that order; junction bases with no gene match: 13. This CDR3 spans 19 amino acids.

This clonotype came up many times. The chain joins TRBV5-1 to TRBJ2-2, with D tentatively TRBD1 (5 bases). The V end lost 0 bases, the J end lost 1 base, and 13 bases lay between the germline ends. CDR1 and CDR2 from the germline V gene are SGHRS and YFSETQ. The CDR3 runs to 17 residues. The CDR3 sequence: CASSLEPWQGNTGELFF. The CDR3 DNA reads as TGCGCCAGCAGCTTGGAGCCCTGGCAGGGGAACACCGGGGAGCTGTTTTTT.

This clonotype was recorded many times. V is TRBV3-1 and J is TRBJ2-7, with 8 bases fitting TRBD1. This CDR3 is 15 amino acids long. Germline values: CDR1 LGHDT, CDR2 YNNKEL (reference sequence). V shed 0 bases and J 11 bases; nucleotides not matched to a gene: 12. The CDR3 here is CASSQEGQGALRKYF. CDR3 coding DNA: TGTGCCAGCAGCCAAGAAGGTCAGGGGGCCTTACGGAAGTACTTC.

At least ten counts were recorded for this clonotype. V gene TRBV2 combines with J gene TRBJ1-2; 7 bases match TRBD1. Germline loops: CDR1 SNHLY, CDR2 FYNNEI. V trimming: 4 bases; J trimming: 8 bases; junction bases outside the gene matches: 4. The CDR3 has 12 amino acids. CDR3 protein: CASSGTGDGYTF. CDR3 nucleotides: TGTGCCAGCAGTGGGACAGGCGACGGCTACACCTTC.

This clonotype came up many times. The rearrangement links TRBV28 to TRBJ2-7; D gene ambiguous. Per germline, CDR1 MDHEN and CDR2 SYDVKM. Deletions cut 7 bases from V and 4 bases from J, with 20 bases between. The CDR3 has 15 residues. CDR3 region: CASKVRVNPLYEQYF. As DNA, the CDR3 is TGTGCCAGCAAGGTCCGCGTGAACCCTTTATACGAGCAGTACTTC. Full variable domain (outside the CDR3, taken from reference TRBV28 and TRBJ2-7): DVKVTQSSRYLVKRTGEKVFLECVQDMDHENMFWYRQDPGLGLRLIYFSYDVKMKEKGDIPEGYSVSREKKERFSLILESASTNQTSMYLCASKVRVNPLYEQYFGPGTRLTVT.

The table lists this clonotype with many counts. This chain's CDR3 is CSARPLGTGELFF. CDR3 DNA: TGCAGTGCTAGACCCTTAGGGACCGGGGAGCTGTTTTTT. The chain recombines TRBV20-1 with TRBJ2-2; D call uncertain. The V end lost 2 bases, the J end lost 5 bases, and 9 bases lay between the germline ends. In germline, CDR1 is DFQATT, CDR2 SNEGSKA (reference sequence). This CDR3 has 13 residues.

This clonotype has at least ten counts. This chain links TRBV7-7 with TRBJ2-3; D might be TRBD1 (6 bases). The CDR3 runs to 13 residues. The ends were cut back, 2 bases at V and 8 bases at J, with 11 bases in the middle. Germline V lookup: CDR1 SSHAT, CDR2 FNYEAQ (reference sequence). CDR3 DNA sequence: TGTGCCAGCAGCTTAAATGAAGGGGGTACGCAGTATTTT. This gives the protein CASSLNEGGTQYF.

This clonotype was found many times. V is TRBV4-3 and J is TRBJ2-3, with D unclear. CDR3 length equals 13 residues. Germline CDR1 reads LGHNA; CDR2 reads YSLEER. V lost 2 bases and J 7 bases, leaving 10 bases between the germline ends. The CDR3 is CASSQTNANTQYF. As DNA, the CDR3 is TGCGCCAGCAGCCAAACCAACGCAAATACGCAGTATTTT.

A few counts support this clonotype. The DNA for the CDR3 is TGTGCCAGCAGCTTAGGGGGGGGGTTCAATGAAGAGACCCAGTACTTC. The encoded protein is CASSLGGGFNEETQYF. The chain recombines TRBV7-8 with TRBJ2-5, with 7 bases identical to TRBD2. The CDR3 runs 16 residues. Germline CDR1 and CDR2: SGHVS and FQNEAQ. Unmatched junction bases numbered 8, after V lost 1 base and J lost 3 bases.

This clonotype was picked up many times. The rearrangement uses TRBV29-1 and TRBJ1-1; D is unclear. Trimming took 2 bases from V and 4 from J, leaving 11 bases between them. Looked up from germline, CDR1 is SQVTM and CDR2 is ANQGSEA. The length of the CDR3 is 13 residues. CDR3 coding DNA: TGCAGCGTTGAAAGTCCTCTCTTCACTGAAGCTTTCTTT. Translated: CSVESPLFTEAFF.

This clonotype was counted at least ten times. The chain has TRBV7-9 and TRBJ1-1; TRBD1 agrees at 8 bases. V was pared by 3 bases and J by 4 bases, with 7 bases of the junction left unmatched. Germline V CDR1 and CDR2: SEHNR, FQNEAQ (reference sequence). CDR3 length: 15 residues. The DNA for the CDR3 is TGTGCCAGCAGCTTTCCCCGGACAGGGAGCACTGAAGCTTTCTTT. It translates to CASSFPRTGSTEAFF.

This clonotype has at least ten counts. The V and J genes are TRBV5-1 and TRBJ2-5; TRBD1 agrees at 9 bases. CDR3 length: 15 amino acids. Per the germline V gene, CDR1 is SGHRS and CDR2 is YFSETQ. The V segment lost 3 bases and the J segment 1 base; nucleotides outside the gene matches: 4. The chain's CDR3 is CASSSDRGVQETQYF. DNA of the CDR3: TGCGCCAGCAGCTCGGACAGGGGCGTCCAAGAGACCCAGTACTTC.

This clonotype was observed many times. J is TRBJ2-2 and V is TRBV28, with TRBD1 matching over 8 bases. J gave up 1 base and V 4 bases, and 5 bases lay outside the gene matches. The CDR3 is 16 residues long. Germline lookup yields CDR1 MDHEN and CDR2 SYDVKM. The chain's CDR3 is CASSSTGTGNTGELFF. CDR3 nucleotides: TGTGCCAGCAGTTCAACCGGGACAGGGAACACCGGGGAGCTGTTTTTT.